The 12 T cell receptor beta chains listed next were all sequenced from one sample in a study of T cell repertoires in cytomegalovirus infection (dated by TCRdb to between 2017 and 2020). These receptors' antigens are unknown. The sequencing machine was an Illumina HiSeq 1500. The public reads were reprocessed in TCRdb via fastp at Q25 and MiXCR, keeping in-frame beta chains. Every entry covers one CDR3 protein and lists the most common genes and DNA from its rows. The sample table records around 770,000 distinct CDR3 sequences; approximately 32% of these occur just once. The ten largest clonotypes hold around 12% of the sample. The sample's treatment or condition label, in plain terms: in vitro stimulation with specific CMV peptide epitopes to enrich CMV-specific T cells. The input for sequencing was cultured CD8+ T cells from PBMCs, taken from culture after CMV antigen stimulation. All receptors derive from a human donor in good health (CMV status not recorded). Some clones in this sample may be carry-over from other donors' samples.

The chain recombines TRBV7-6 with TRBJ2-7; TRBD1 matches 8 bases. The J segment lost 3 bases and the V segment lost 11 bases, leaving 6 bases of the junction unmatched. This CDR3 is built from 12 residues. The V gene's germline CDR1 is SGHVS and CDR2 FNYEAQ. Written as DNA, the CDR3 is TGTGCCTCCACAGGGGGTTTCTACGAGCAGTACTTC. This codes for CASTGGFYEQYF.

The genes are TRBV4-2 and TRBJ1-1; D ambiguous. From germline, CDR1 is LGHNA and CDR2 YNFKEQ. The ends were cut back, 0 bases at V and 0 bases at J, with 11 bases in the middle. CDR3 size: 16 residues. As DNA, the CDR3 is TGTGCCAGCAGCCAAGATCTTGACCAAGTGAACACTGAAGCTTTCTTT. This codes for CASSQDLDQVNTEAFF.

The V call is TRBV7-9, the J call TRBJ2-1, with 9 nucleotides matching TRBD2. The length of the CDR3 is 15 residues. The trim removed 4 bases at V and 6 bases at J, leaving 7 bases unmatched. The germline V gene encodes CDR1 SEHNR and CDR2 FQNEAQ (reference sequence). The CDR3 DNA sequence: TGTGCCAGCAGCTCCTTAGCGGGGGCGCGCAATGAGCAGTTCTTC. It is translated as CASSSLAGARNEQFF. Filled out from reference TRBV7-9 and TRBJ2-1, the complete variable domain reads DTGVSQNPRHKITKRGQNVTFRCDPISEHNRLYWYRQTLGQGPEFLTYFQNEAQLEKSRLLSDRFSAERPKGSFSTLEIQRTEQGDSAMYLCASSSLAGARNEQFFGPGTRLTVL.

Here the CDR3 reads CASTNGRTQYF. DNA of the CDR3: TGTGCCAGCACCAACGGGAGGACCCAGTACTTC. The chain uses TRBV5-4 and TRBJ2-5, with D possibly being TRBD2 (6 bases). In germline, CDR1 is SGHNT, CDR2 YYREEE (reference sequence). The CDR3 runs 11 residues. Trimming cost V 6 bases and J 7 bases, with 10 bases left between them.

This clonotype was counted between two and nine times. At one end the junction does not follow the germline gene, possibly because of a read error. The CDR3 reads CASSSGTTPSSYNEQFF. The CDR3 DNA sequence: TGTGCTAGCAGCTCCGGGACAACCCCGAGCTCCTACAATGAGCAGTTCTTC. This chain joins TRBV7-7 and TRBJ2-1; possibly TRBD1 for D (6 bases). The CDR3 contains 17 residues. Germline V gene data show CDR1 as SSHAT and CDR2 as FNYEAQ (reference sequence).

The CDR3 DNA follows: TGTGCCAGCAGTTTATCTGCAGGGGGGGGAAACATTCAGTACTTC. It encodes CASSLSAGGGNIQYF. The chain joins TRBV27 to TRBJ2-4; TRBD1 or TRBD2 may be the D gene (7 bases each). V dropped 0 bases and J dropped 6 bases, with 12 bases sitting between them. The V gene's germline CDR1 is MNHEY and CDR2 SMNVEV (reference sequence). CDR3 size: 15 residues.

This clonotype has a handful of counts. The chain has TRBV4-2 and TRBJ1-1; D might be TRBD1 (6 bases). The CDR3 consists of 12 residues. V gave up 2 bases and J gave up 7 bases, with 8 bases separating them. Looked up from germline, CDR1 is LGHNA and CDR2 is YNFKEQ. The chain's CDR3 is CASSQRTVEAFF. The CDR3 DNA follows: TGTGCCAGCAGCCAACGGACAGTTGAAGCTTTCTTT.

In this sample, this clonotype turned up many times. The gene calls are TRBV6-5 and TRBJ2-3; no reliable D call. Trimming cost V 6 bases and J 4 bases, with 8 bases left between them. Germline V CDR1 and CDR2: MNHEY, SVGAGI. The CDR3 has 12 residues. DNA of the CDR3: TGTGCCAGCAGGGATTCCGCAGATACGCAGTATTTT. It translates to CASRDSADTQYF.

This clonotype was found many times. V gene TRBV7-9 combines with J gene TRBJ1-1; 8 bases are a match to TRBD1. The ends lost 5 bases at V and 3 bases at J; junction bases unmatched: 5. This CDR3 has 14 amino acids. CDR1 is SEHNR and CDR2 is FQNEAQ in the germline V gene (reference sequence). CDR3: CASSPGQGDTEAFF. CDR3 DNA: TGTGCCAGCAGCCCCGGACAGGGTGACACTGAAGCTTTCTTT.

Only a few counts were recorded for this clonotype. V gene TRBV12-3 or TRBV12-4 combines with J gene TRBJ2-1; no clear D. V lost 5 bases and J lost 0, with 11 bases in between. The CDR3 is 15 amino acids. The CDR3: CASSLGRFSYNEQFF. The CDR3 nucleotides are TGTGCCAGCAGTCTTGGACGCTTCTCCTACAATGAGCAGTTCTTC.

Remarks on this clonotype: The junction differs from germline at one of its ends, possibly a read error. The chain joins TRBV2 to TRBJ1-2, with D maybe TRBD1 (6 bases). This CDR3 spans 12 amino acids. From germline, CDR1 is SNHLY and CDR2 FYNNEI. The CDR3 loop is CASPGAAAPPVF. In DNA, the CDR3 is TGTGCCAGCCCGGGGGCGGCGGCGCCGCCCGTCTTC.

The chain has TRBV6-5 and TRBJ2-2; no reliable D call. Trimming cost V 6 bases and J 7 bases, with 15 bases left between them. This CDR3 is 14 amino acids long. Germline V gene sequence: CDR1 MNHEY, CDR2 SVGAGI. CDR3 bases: TGTGCCAGCAGCCCACTTCAATCAGGCGGGGAGCTGTTTTTT. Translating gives CASSPLQSGGELFF.